The present T cell receptor beta chain was sequenced within a study of cytomegalovirus exposure and HLA in healthy donors. The PCR had 60 Vbeta and 13 Jbeta primers. Sequenced by immunoSEQ multiplex PCR; TCRdb stores in-frame clones only, minus some. Of about 240,000 clones listed, about 88% are singletons. Nominally healthy donors were sampled, though unrecorded immune exposures were likely. CDR3 length equals 16 residues. In the case of this clone: Antigen unknown.

Study-wide points: Some TCR beta chains (around 160 of them) were listed as cytomegalovirus-associated. The likely explanation for a cluster of highly shared sequence variants was sequencing artifact.

The sequence came from a girl aged 2 to 10 in good health and CMV-seronegative. The sample consisted of PBMCs. The J gene is TRBJ2-1, the V gene TRBV1; the tabulated D call, TRBD2, remains unverified against the DNA. TRBV1 is classified as a pseudogene. CDR3 sequence reads: CTSSQGSRSSYNEQFF. In nucleotides, the CDR3 is TGCACCAGCAGCCAAGGTAGCCGGAGCTCCTACAATGAGCAGTTCTTC.